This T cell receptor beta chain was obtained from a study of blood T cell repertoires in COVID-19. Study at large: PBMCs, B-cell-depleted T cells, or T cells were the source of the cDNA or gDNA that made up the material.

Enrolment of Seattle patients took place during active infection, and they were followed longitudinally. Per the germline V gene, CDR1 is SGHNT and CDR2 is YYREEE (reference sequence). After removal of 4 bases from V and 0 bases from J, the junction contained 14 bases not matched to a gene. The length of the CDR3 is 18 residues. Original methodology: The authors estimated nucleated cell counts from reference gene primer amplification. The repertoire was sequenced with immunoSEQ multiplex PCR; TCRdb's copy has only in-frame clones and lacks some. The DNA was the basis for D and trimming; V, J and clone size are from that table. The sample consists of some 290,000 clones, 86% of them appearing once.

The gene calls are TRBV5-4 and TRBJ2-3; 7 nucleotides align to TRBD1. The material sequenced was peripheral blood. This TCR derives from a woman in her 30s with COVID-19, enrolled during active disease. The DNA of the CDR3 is TGTGCCAGCAGCCGGGGACAGCCCGTGGTGGGTAGCACAGATACGCAGTATTTT. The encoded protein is CASSRGQPVVGSTDTQYF.